The 15 T cell receptor beta chains presented below share a single source sample, sequenced in a study of beta chain features in type 1 diabetes. Study-wide results and caveats: TCRB CDR3s from Type 1 diabetes patients were moderately but significantly shorter in all four CD4+ subsets.

Antigens for these TCRs are unknown. Isolated RNA was reverse transcribed in full, so expressed TCRB transcripts were sequenced. Only in-frame clones appear in the TCRdb table, and some are missing; sequencing was by immunoSEQ multiplex PCR. The data hold 95,000 to 150,000 clones, with roughly 17% observed a single time. The sample comprised central memory CD4+ T cells from blood. The receptors were sampled from a man aged 25 to 40 with type 1 diabetes.

The chain recombines TRBV5-6 with TRBJ1-2; the D gene is possibly TRBD1 (5 bases). CDR1 SGHDT and CDR2 YYEEEE come from the germline V gene. The CDR3 length is 13 residues. Trimming left V 4 bases short and J 3 bases short, with 10 bases between. In DNA form, the CDR3 reads TGTGCCAGCAGCGGGGCCAGATACTATGGCTACACCTTC. Its protein is CASSGARYYGYTF.

This chain links TRBV7-2 with TRBJ1-4, with TRBD1 as a possible D gene (6 bases). V dropped 8 bases and J dropped 9 bases, with 13 bases sitting between them. Germline assignment: CDR1 SGHTA and CDR2 FQGNSA. This CDR3 has 12 residues. The CDR3 loop is CASETGPKKLFF. CDR3 coding DNA: TGTGCCAGCGAGACAGGCCCTAAAAAACTGTTTTTT.

The V gene is TRBV2, the J gene TRBJ1-2; tentatively, D is TRBD1 (5 bases). Trimming shortened V by 1 base and J by 4 bases, and 10 bases separated the two germline ends. The CDR3 runs to 14 residues. Looked up from germline, CDR1 is SNHLY and CDR2 is FYNNEI. The CDR3 DNA follows: TGTGCCAGCAGTGAAGTTGGGGGTAGCTATGGCTACACCTTC. It translates to CASSEVGGSYGYTF.

This clone showed up many times. The chain carries TRBV30 and TRBJ2-3; D gene uncertain. The V gene lost 3 bases and the J gene lost 2 bases, with 3 bases spanning the gap. The CDR3 length is 11 residues. Looked up from germline, CDR1 is GTSNPN and CDR2 is SVGIG (reference sequence). CDR3 sequence: CAWSSTDTQYF. The CDR3 bases are TGTGCCTGGAGCTCCACAGATACGCAGTATTTT.

CDR3 nucleotide sequence: TGCGCCAGCAGCCAAGATGGGTACAGACACAATGAGCAGTTCTTC. Translating gives CASSQDGYRHNEQFF. The genes are TRBV4-3 and TRBJ2-1; D gene unclear. The germline CDR1 and CDR2 sequences are LGHNA and YSLEER. V lost 0 bases and J lost 5, with 11 bases in between. The CDR3 runs to 15 residues.

The V and J genes are TRBV13 and TRBJ2-1; 10 nucleotides align to TRBD2. V was clipped by 3 bases and J by 4 bases; unmatched bases: 3. The CDR3 totals 15 residues. Looked up from germline, CDR1 is PRHDT and CDR2 is FYEKMQ (reference sequence). CDR3 amino acids: CASSLGTSAYNEQFF. CDR3 sequence (DNA): TGTGCCAGCAGCTTGGGGACTAGCGCTTACAATGAGCAGTTCTTC.

Of note for this clone: Other DNA sequences in this sample translate to the same CDR3. The V call is TRBV14, the J call TRBJ1-2; 9 positions match TRBD1. The CDR3 contains 13 residues. Germline V gene data show CDR1 as SGHDN and CDR2 as FVKESK. The junction had 3 bases not matched to a gene; V was cut back by 4 bases and J by 6 bases. CDR3 protein: CASSPRTGDGYTF. The CDR3 DNA reads TGTGCCAGCAGCCCGAGGACAGGGGATGGCTACACCTTC.

The chain links TRBV6-1 to TRBJ1-4; D not certain. V lost 3 bases to trimming and J lost 0 bases, with 14 bases between them. This CDR3 comprises 17 residues. Germline values: CDR1 MNHNS, CDR2 SASEGT. The CDR3 region has the DNA TGTGCCAGCAGTGATCGTATGGGGATCACAACTAATGAAAAACTGTTTTTT. Its protein product is CASSDRMGITTNEKLFF.

This chain links TRBV5-1 with TRBJ2-1; D unresolved. V lost 5 bases, J lost 0 bases, and 15 bases lay in between. The CDR3 is 16 residues long. The germline V gene encodes CDR1 SGHRS and CDR2 YFSETQ. This CDR3 reads CASRPNSGFSYNEQFF. Here the CDR3 DNA reads TGCGCCAGCAGACCCAATTCAGGATTCTCCTACAATGAGCAGTTCTTC.

This clone was counted only a few times. The CDR3 DNA reads TGTGCCAGCACCAAAGGGACTAGCGGGGGGGATGAGCAGTTCTTC. This translates into CASTKGTSGGDEQFF. The rearrangement joins TRBV6-5 to TRBJ2-1, with TRBD2 identical over 16 bases. CDR3 size: 15 residues. The V gene end was trimmed by 7 bases and the J gene end by 8 bases; junction bases not matched to a gene: 5. From germline, CDR1 is MNHEY and CDR2 SVGAGI.

This clone turned up a few times. The J gene is TRBJ1-2, the V gene TRBV2; a possible D gene is TRBD1 (5 bases). Trimming shortened V by 0 bases and J by 4 bases, and 12 bases separated the two germline ends. CDR3 length equals 15 residues. Germline CDR1 reads SNHLY; CDR2 reads FYNNEI. The CDR3 DNA is TGTGCCAGCAGTGAAGCGCGAGGGACGGGCTATGGCTACACCTTC. Its translation: CASSEARGTGYGYTF. The whole variable domain, filled in from reference TRBV2 and TRBJ1-2, reads EPEVTQTPSHQVTQMGQEVILRCVPISNHLYFYWYRQILGQKVEFLVSFYNNEISEKSEIFDDQFSVERPDGSNFTLKIRSTKLEDSAMYFCASSEARGTGYGYTFGSGTRLTVV.

The chain couples TRBV29-1 to TRBJ2-7, with D possibly being TRBD2 (6 bases). CDR1 is SQVTM, CDR2 ANQGSEA, per germline. The CDR3 contains 14 residues. The V and J ends lost 7 bases and 1 base respectively, with 17 bases between them. In DNA form, the CDR3 reads TGCAGCGCTGGCCTCCGGGAGACATCCTACGAGCAGTACTTC. Translating it yields CSAGLRETSYEQYF.

The rearrangement joins TRBV5-1 to TRBJ2-1, with TRBD1 identical over 9 bases. The CDR3 is made up of 15 amino acids. The germline gives CDR1 SGHRS, CDR2 YFSETQ. The junction had 10 bases not matched to a gene; V was cut back by 7 bases and J by 5 bases. Written as DNA, the CDR3 is TGCGCCAGCTCTAAGGGGGACAGGGTTAACAATGAGCAGTTCTTC. Its protein is CASSKGDRVNNEQFF.

This clone was found many times. The chain uses TRBV30 and TRBJ2-5; the match to TRBD1 covers 8 bases. V was clipped by 2 bases and J by 7 bases; unmatched bases: 6. CDR3 length: 13 residues. CDR1 is GTSNPN, CDR2 SVGIG, per germline (reference sequence). The CDR3, as DNA: TGTGCCTGGAGTCCCGGACAGGGTTGGACCCAGTACTTC. As protein: CAWSPGQGWTQYF.

The genes are TRBV11-2 and TRBJ2-3; no reliable D call. The germline V gene has CDR1 SGHAT and CDR2 FQNNGV. Trimming cost V 2 bases and J 9 bases, with 6 bases left between them. The CDR3 has 11 amino acids. DNA for the CDR3: TGTGCCAGCAGCTTATCTTACACGCAGTATTTT. Translated, it gives CASSLSYTQYF.